A single sample gave rise to the 20 T cell receptor beta chains below, sequenced in a study of cytomegalovirus exposure and HLA in healthy donors. Researchers ran the PCR with 60 Vbeta and 13 Jbeta primers. Data came from immunoSEQ multiplex PCR; TCRdb stores just in-frame clones and leaves some out. The table includes some 200,000 clones, about four fifths detected once. What was sequenced was PBMCs. These receptors were obtained from a woman aged 50 to 65 in good health and CMV-seropositive.

This chain uses TRBV14 with TRBJ1-1, with 7 bases aligning to TRBD1. V shed 4 bases and J 0 bases; nucleotides not matched to a gene: 8. The CDR3 contains 16 residues. Per the germline V gene, CDR1 is SGHDN and CDR2 is FVKESK. The CDR3, as DNA: TGTGCCAGCAGCCCCTTAACGGGACAGTTGAACACTGAAGCTTTCTTT. Encoded protein: CASSPLTGQLNTEAFF.

V usage is TRBV28 and J usage is TRBJ1-5; 8 positions agree with TRBD1. After removal of 4 bases from V and 2 bases from J, the junction contained 4 bases not matched to a gene. The germline V gene has CDR1 MDHEN and CDR2 SYDVKM. The CDR3 extends over 15 amino acids. In DNA form, the CDR3 reads TGTGCCAGCAGTTACTCAGGGGGCGGCAATCAGCCCCAGCATTTT. Translating gives CASSYSGGGNQPQHF. Full variable domain (missing parts from reference TRBV28 and TRBJ1-5): DVKVTQSSRYLVKRTGEKVFLECVQDMDHENMFWYRQDPGLGLRLIYFSYDVKMKEKGDIPEGYSVSREKKERFSLILESASTNQTSMYLCASSYSGGGNQPQHFGDGTRLSIL.

This chain connects TRBV7-6 to TRBJ2-5; 7 bases are a match to TRBD1. The germline CDR1 and CDR2 sequences are SGHVS and FNYEAQ. The CDR3 runs to 13 residues. Losses at the gene ends were 7 bases for V and 5 bases for J; bases not matched to a gene: 7. The CDR3 protein is CASNRQGAETQYF. In DNA form, the CDR3 reads TGTGCCAGCAACCGACAGGGTGCGGAGACCCAGTACTTC.

This clone was found a few times. V is TRBV5-6 and J is TRBJ1-6; a weak D match, TRBD1 (5 bases). CDR1 is SGHDT and CDR2 is YYEEEE in the germline V gene. The V and J ends lost 7 bases and 6 bases respectively, with 14 bases between them. The CDR3 extends over 14 amino acids. CDR3 sequence (DNA): TGTGCCAGCCGGTACAGGACCTCTAATTCACCCCTCCACTTT. Amino acid sequence: CASRYRTSNSPLHF. The full variable domain, completed using reference TRBV5-6 and TRBJ1-6, is DAGVTQSPTHLIKTRGQQVTLRCSPKSGHDTVSWYQQALGQGPQFIFQYYEEEERQRGNFPDRFSGHQFPNYSSELNVNALLLGDSALYLCASRYRTSNSPLHFGNGTRLTVT.

The J gene is TRBJ1-2, the V gene TRBV6-5, with D perhaps matching TRBD1 (6 bases). In germline, CDR1 is MNHEY, CDR2 SVGAGI. V gave up 7 bases and J gave up 5 bases, with 11 bases separating them. This CDR3 region has 12 residues. CDR3: CASIEDRYGYTF. The CDR3 DNA sequence: TGTGCCAGCATTGAGGACAGATATGGCTACACCTTC.

The V call is TRBV5-6, the J call TRBJ2-3, with TRBD2 matching 9 bases. V lost 4 bases to trimming and J lost 3 bases; unmatched junction nucleotides: 12. The germline CDR1 and CDR2 sequences are SGHDT and YYEEEE. This CDR3 spans 17 amino acids. This chain's CDR3 is CASSGAGGPHVTDTQYF. CDR3 coding DNA: TGTGCCAGCAGCGGGGCGGGGGGGCCCCATGTAACAGATACGCAGTATTTT.

The rearrangement uses TRBV5-1 and TRBJ1-2; possibly TRBD1 for D (5 bases). Germline CDR1 is SGHRS and CDR2 is YFSETQ. This CDR3 has 13 amino acids. Trimming took 0 bases from V and 8 from J, leaving 11 bases between them. The CDR3 loop is CASSLAGGEGYTF. Here the CDR3 DNA reads TGCGCCAGCAGCTTGGCCGGGGGGGAAGGCTACACCTTC.

The gene calls are TRBV2 and TRBJ2-5; the D is unclear. Trimming stripped 6 bases from V and 5 bases from J, with 13 bases between. The CDR3 loop spans 13 amino acids. Germline V gene sequence: CDR1 SNHLY, CDR2 FYNNEI. CDR3 DNA: TGTGCCAGCAGGGGTACAGTTAGGGAGACCCAGTACTTC. Its translation: CASRGTVRETQYF.

The chain couples TRBV6-6 to TRBJ2-7; 8 bases are shared with TRBD2. The CDR3 has 14 residues. The J segment lost 4 bases and the V segment lost 2 bases, leaving 4 bases of the junction unmatched. The V gene's germline CDR1 is MNHNY and CDR2 SVGAGI (reference sequence). The CDR3 spells CASSYLVAGYEQYF. The CDR3 nucleotides are TGTGCCAGCAGTTACCTCGTAGCGGGATACGAGCAGTACTTC.

The gene calls are TRBV28 and TRBJ1-1, with D uncertain. Germline CDR1 and CDR2: MDHEN and SYDVKM. V was cut by 5 bases and J by 1 base, with 14 bases left in between. This CDR3 has 15 amino acids. Here the CDR3 DNA reads TGTGCCAGCAGTCCCCTCCCGACACCGAACACTGAAGCTTTCTTT. Amino acids: CASSPLPTPNTEAFF.

Points on this clone: A read error may account for a junction end that differs from germline. This chain connects TRBV7-7 to TRBJ1-4; D is undetermined. Germline V gene data show CDR1 as SSHAT and CDR2 as FNYEAQ (reference sequence). The CDR3 totals 13 residues. The CDR3 protein is CASSSEAGEKLFF. The DNA for the CDR3 is TGTGCTAGCAGCTCCGAGGCGGGTGAAAAACTGTTTTTT.

V is TRBV5-1 and J is TRBJ1-5; 9 positions match TRBD1. With 0 bases clipped from V and 4 bases from J, the junction kept 2 bases outside the gene matches. Germline CDR1 reads SGHRS; CDR2 reads YFSETQ. CDR3 length equals 15 residues. The CDR3 here is CASSLEGTGNQPQHF. The DNA for the CDR3 is TGCGCCAGCAGCTTGGAAGGGACAGGGAATCAGCCCCAGCATTTT.

This chain connects TRBV5-1 to TRBJ2-7; TRBD1 aligns across 8 bases. CDR1 is SGHRS, CDR2 YFSETQ, per germline. With V trimmed by 4 bases and J by 2 bases, 5 bases remained unmatched. The CDR3 runs to 14 residues. The CDR3 DNA sequence: TGCGCCAGCAGCGCCGGGACAGGAGCCTACGAGCAGTACTTC. The encoded protein is CASSAGTGAYEQYF.

At least ten counts were recorded for this clone. The V call is TRBV27, the J call TRBJ2-7; TRBD2 matches 7 bases. Germline V lookup: CDR1 MNHEY, CDR2 SMNVEV (reference sequence). Trimming took 8 bases from V and 3 from J; bases not matched to a gene: 10. The CDR3 covers 14 residues. CDR3 coding DNA: TGTGCCAGCCGAAGACCGGGGGGATTCTACGAGCAGTACTTC. Its translation: CASRRPGGFYEQYF.

The CDR3 coding sequence is TGCGCCAGCAGCCAAGAAAGCCAGGCCCTCCGAACCCTCCACTTT. Translation gives CASSQESQALRTLHF. The chain recombines TRBV4-1 with TRBJ1-6; no firm D call. V lost 0 bases and J lost 14, with 17 bases in between. The CDR3 is made up of 15 amino acids. Germline loops: CDR1 MGHRA, CDR2 YSYEKL.

V is TRBV18 and J is TRBJ1-1; possible D gene TRBD1, 5 bases. The V gene lost 4 bases and the J gene lost 1 base, with 7 bases spanning the gap. The CDR3 is 13 amino acids. Per the germline V gene, CDR1 is KGHSH and CDR2 is LQKENI. CDR3 sequence: CASSLRGNTEAFF. DNA of the CDR3: TGTGCCAGCTCACTAAGGGGGAACACTGAAGCTTTCTTT. Looking up the rest from reference TRBV18 and TRBJ1-1 gives the full variable domain: NAGVMQNPRHLVRRRGQEARLRCSPMKGHSHVYWYRQLPEEGLKFMVYLQKENIIDESGMPKERFSAEFPKEGPSILRIQQVVRGDSAAYFCASSLRGNTEAFFGQGTRLTVV.

The chain carries TRBV7-2 and TRBJ2-7; TRBD1 matches 8 bases. Looked up from germline, CDR1 is SGHTA and CDR2 is FQGNSA. The CDR3 is made up of 17 amino acids. With 1 base clipped from V and 4 bases from J, the junction kept 12 bases outside the gene matches. This CDR3 is CASSLGRGQGAVYEQYF. The CDR3 nucleotides read TGTGCCAGCAGCTTAGGAAGGGGCCAGGGGGCGGTATACGAGCAGTACTTC.

Points on this clone: A junction boundary mismatches the germline segment, possibly from a read error. DNA for the CDR3: TGTGCCAGCAGGCTCTCGAGCTCCTGCGAGCAGTACTTC. Translating it yields CASRLSSSCEQYF. The rearrangement uses TRBV6-5 and TRBJ2-7; D is ambiguous. Per the germline V gene, CDR1 is MNHEY and CDR2 is SVGAGI. The CDR3 runs to 13 residues.

The rearrangement links TRBV7-9 to TRBJ1-4; D unclear. From germline, CDR1 is SEHNR and CDR2 FQNEAQ (reference sequence). With 10 bases removed from V and 0 bases from J, the gap between germline ends came to 9 bases. The CDR3 extends over 13 amino acids. In nucleotides, the CDR3 is TGTGCCATACCGGTGGCAACTAATGAAAAACTGTTTTTT. This translates into CAIPVATNEKLFF.

The chain carries TRBV2 and TRBJ2-7; TRBD2 aligns across 7 bases. Germline values: CDR1 SNHLY, CDR2 FYNNEI. Unmatched junction bases numbered 7, after V lost 8 bases and J lost 3 bases. CDR3 size: 13 residues. The DNA of the CDR3 is TGTGCCAGCGGGGGGGGACTACACTACGAGCAGTACTTC. Protein sequence: CASGGGLHYEQYF.